Sequencing of this T cell receptor beta chain was carried out in a study of blood T cell repertoires in COVID-19. Study in general: Researchers got acute and convalescent COVID-19 samples from the United States, Italy and Spain. In each case, the material was cDNA or gDNA derived from T cells, B-cell-depleted T cells, or PBMCs.

CDR3 size: 14 residues. Trimming left V 6 bases short and J 0 bases short, with 10 bases between. The germline gives CDR1 MNHEY, CDR2 SVGEGT. In the original analysis: Cell counts per sample came from amplifying reference gene primers. The data were produced by immunoSEQ multiplex PCR, yet TCRdb's version contains in-frame clones alone and is incomplete. D and trimming were read from the DNA, whereas the V and J calls and clone size are those reported in that table. The data show tens of thousands of clones, more than 70% seen once. The genes are TRBV6-2 or TRBV6-3 and TRBJ2-3, with a tentative D call TRBD1 (6 bases). The sequenced sample was peripheral blood. This clonotype was sampled from a human donor in a cohort sampled during active COVID-19. CDR3 coding DNA: TGTGCCAGCAGCCGGGGACAAAGCACAGATACGCAGTATTTT. Protein: CASSRGQSTDTQYF.